These T cell receptor beta chains were read from a single sample in a study of CD8+ T cells in alopecia areata. TCRdb keeps only in-frame clones here, not all; method: immunoSEQ multiplex PCR. The top ten clones hold roughly a sixth of a sample with nearly 95,000 clones, about three quarters of them seen once. Sequencing used CD8+ T cells sorted from blood, obtained around week 46, from a patient treated with tofacitinib. The origin of the receptors is a human donor with alopecia areata. Both conserved end residues are part of each CDR3. Each record gives: D gene, clone size, V gene, J gene, CDR3 protein, CDR3 DNA. The D gene is left open where the match is weak. Clone size is shown for a subset of rows, as once, few, many or a class of expanded clone.

D: .
size: .
V: TRBV15
J: TRBJ2-3
CDR3: CATSRARADTQYF
DNA: TGTGCCACCAGCAGAGCTAGGGCAGATACGCAGTATTTT

D: .
size: few
V: TRBV30
J: TRBJ1-1
CDR3: CAWLSSGDSNEAFF
DNA: TGTGCCTGGCTCTCATCGGGGGACTCTAATGAAGCTTTCTTT

D: .
size: .
V: TRBV19
J: TRBJ2-2
CDR3: CATLGTRLTGELFF
DNA: TGTGCCACCCTAGGGACAAGACTCACCGGGGAGCTGTTTTTT

D: .
size: .
V: TRBV6-6
J: TRBJ2-7
CDR3: CATRGPSGEQYF
DNA: TGTGCCACCAGAGGGCCTTCAGGCGAGCAGTACTTC

D: TRBD1
size: .
V: TRBV5-6
J: TRBJ1-1
CDR3: CASTGIGTGYTEAFF
DNA: TGTGCCAGCACCGGTATCGGGACAGGGTACACTGAAGCTTTCTTT

D: .
size: .
V: TRBV10-2
J: TRBJ2-7
CDR3: CASGGPSYEQYF
DNA: TGCGCCAGCGGGGGGCCCTCCTACGAGCAGTACTTC

D: .
size: .
V: TRBV11-2
J: TRBJ2-7
CDR3: CASSHVAEPYF
DNA: TGTGCCAGCAGCCACGTGGCCGAACCGTACTTC

D: TRBD1
size: .
V: TRBV13
J: TRBJ2-7
CDR3: CASSLWTGGNYEQYF
DNA: TGTGCCAGCAGCTTATGGACAGGGGGTAACTACGAGCAGTACTTC

D: .
size: once
V: TRBV7-9
J: TRBJ2-7
CDR3: CASSVDSYEQYF
DNA: TGTGCCAGCAGCGTAGATTCCTACGAGCAGTACTTC

D: .
size: .
V: TRBV4-2
J: TRBJ1-5
CDR3: CASSQEAESNQPQHF
DNA: TGTGCCAGCAGCCAAGAGGCAGAAAGCAATCAGCCCCAGCATTTT

D: .
size: .
V: TRBV19
J: TRBJ1-2
CDR3: CASTISQGVHTF
DNA: TGTGCCAGTACCATTTCACAGGGAGTTCACACCTTC

D: .
size: .
V: TRBV4-3
J: TRBJ2-1
CDR3: CASSNWAGSDNEQFF
DNA: TGCGCCAGCAGTAACTGGGCAGGTTCTGACAATGAGCAGTTCTTC

D: TRBD2
size: .
V: TRBV6-5
J: TRBJ2-3
CDR3: CASSGTSGADTQYF
DNA: TGTGCCAGCAGCGGGACTAGCGGGGCAGATACGCAGTATTTT

D: .
size: once
V: TRBV27
J: TRBJ2-1
CDR3: CASRPTVSSSYNEQFF
DNA: TGTGCCAGCAGACCGACCGTGAGTAGCTCCTACAATGAGCAGTTCTTC

D: TRBD2
size: few
V: TRBV6-5
J: TRBJ2-1
CDR3: CASSYSSGVYNEQFF
DNA: TGTGCCAGCAGTTACAGTAGCGGGGTTTACAATGAGCAGTTCTTC

D: .
size: .
V: TRBV2
J: TRBJ1-2
CDR3: CASSEVEIVNGYTF
DNA: TGTGCCAGCAGTGAAGTCGAAATAGTCAATGGCTACACCTTC

D: .
size: once
V: TRBV6-5
J: TRBJ2-3
CDR3: CASSYSEQGDTDTQYF
DNA: TGTGCCAGCAGTTACTCGGAACAGGGAGACACAGATACGCAGTATTTT

D: .
size: .
V: TRBV6-6
J: TRBJ2-5
CDR3: CATHFLETQYF
DNA: TGTGCCACCCATTTCCTAGAGACCCAGTACTTC

D: .
size: .
V: TRBV15
J: TRBJ2-7
CDR3: CATRPDGSYEQYF
DNA: TGTGCCACTAGACCTGACGGGTCCTACGAGCAGTACTTC

D: .
size: .
V: TRBV6-1
J: TRBJ1-4
CDR3: CASSPKGQINEKLFF
DNA: TGTGCCAGCAGCCCTAAAGGACAGATTAATGAAAAACTGTTTTTT

D: TRBD1
size: .
V: TRBV5-6
J: TRBJ2-7
CDR3: CASSSEPRTGDSYEQYF
DNA: TGTGCCAGCAGTTCCGAACCCAGGACAGGGGACTCCTACGAGCAGTACTTC

D: .
size: few
V: TRBV2
J: TRBJ2-3
CDR3: CASSEIGDGSPDTQYF
DNA: TGTGCCAGCAGTGAAATAGGTGATGGCAGCCCAGATACGCAGTATTTT

D: .
size: .
V: TRBV5-1
J: TRBJ1-1
CDR3: CASSLAAGDTEAFF
DNA: TGCGCCAGCAGCTTGGCGGCAGGGGATACTGAAGCTTTCTTT

D: .
size: .
V: TRBV27
J: TRBJ2-7
CDR3: CASSFVGDEQYF
DNA: TGTGCCAGCAGTTTCGTGGGGGACGAGCAGTACTTC

D: .
size: .
V: TRBV6-6
J: TRBJ2-3
CDR3: CASSLMGATDTQYF
DNA: TGTGCCAGCAGTTTGATGGGAGCCACAGATACGCAGTATTTT

D: .
size: .
V: TRBV25-1
J: TRBJ2-2
CDR3: CASSEVQGANTGELFF
DNA: TGTGCCAGCAGTGAAGTACAGGGCGCGAACACCGGGGAGCTGTTTTTT

D: .
size: few
V: TRBV4-3
J: TRBJ2-3
CDR3: CASSQVGITDTQYF
DNA: TGCGCCAGCAGCCAAGTGGGGATCACAGATACGCAGTATTTT

D: TRBD2
size: .
V: TRBV7-9
J: TRBJ2-5
CDR3: CASSFLAGGPETQYF
DNA: TGTGCCAGCAGCTTCCTAGCGGGGGGACCGGAGACCCAGTACTTC

D: .
size: .
V: TRBV7-8
J: TRBJ2-1
CDR3: CASSTTRETYNEQFF
DNA: TGTGCCAGCAGCACGACCAGGGAGACCTACAATGAGCAGTTCTTC

D: .
size: .
V: TRBV12-5
J: TRBJ1-1
CDR3: CASGEDLSSIAFF
DNA: TGTGCTAGTGGTGAGGATTTGTCCTCAATCGCTTTCTTT

D: .
size: .
V: TRBV27
J: TRBJ1-6
CDR3: CASSPPSSPLHF
DNA: TGTGCCAGCAGTCCACCTAGTTCACCCCTCCACTTT

D: .
size: .
V: TRBV5-6
J: TRBJ1-2
CDR3: CASSFGVDYTF
DNA: TGTGCCAGCAGCTTCGGGGTTGACTACACCTTC

D: .
size: .
V: TRBV11-2
J: TRBJ2-7
CDR3: CASKAGSAYEQYF
DNA: TGTGCCAGCAAGGCCGGGTCAGCCTACGAGCAGTACTTC

D: .
size: .
V: TRBV7-6
J: TRBJ2-1
CDR3: CASSLAPGDKEQFF
DNA: TGTGCCAGCAGCTTAGCGCCGGGGGATAAAGAGCAGTTCTTC

D: .
size: .
V: TRBV7-9
J: TRBJ1-1
CDR3: CASSLGRGLDTEAFF
DNA: TGTGCCAGCAGCTTAGGACGGGGGCTCGACACTGAAGCTTTCTTT

D: TRBD2
size: few
V: TRBV11-2
J: TRBJ2-1
CDR3: CASSSRLAGADEQFF
DNA: TGTGCCAGCAGCTCAAGACTAGCGGGGGCGGATGAGCAGTTCTTC

D: TRBD2
size: .
V: TRBV13
J: TRBJ2-1
CDR3: CASSPIAGAEYNEQFF
DNA: TGTGCCAGCAGCCCGATAGCGGGGGCCGAATACAATGAGCAGTTCTTC

D: TRBD1
size: once
V: TRBV6-5
J: TRBJ1-1
CDR3: CASNRQGGTEAFF
DNA: TGTGCCAGCAATCGACAGGGAGGCACTGAAGCTTTCTTT

D: TRBD1
size: .
V: TRBV29-1
J: TRBJ2-7
CDR3: CSVEEGTGLEQYF
DNA: TGCAGCGTTGAAGAGGGGACAGGGCTCGAGCAGTACTTC

D: TRBD1
size: .
V: TRBV15
J: TRBJ1-5
CDR3: CATSRDPGRGVQPQHF
DNA: TGTGCCACCAGCAGAGATCCGGGCAGGGGGGTCCAGCCCCAACATTTT

D: .
size: once
V: TRBV30
J: TRBJ1-1
CDR3: CAWSVGGEAFF
DNA: TGTGCCTGGAGTGTAGGCGGTGAAGCTTTCTTT

D: .
size: .
V: TRBV5-6
J: TRBJ2-5
CDR3: CASSLAMAGQETQYF
DNA: TGTGCCAGCAGCTTGGCCATGGCGGGACAAGAGACCCAGTACTTC

D: .
size: .
V: TRBV6-6
J: TRBJ2-1
CDR3: CASSNRPRGFDEQFF
DNA: TGTGCCAGCAGCAACCGACCCCGAGGATTCGATGAGCAGTTCTTC

D: TRBD1
size: .
V: TRBV29-1
J: TRBJ1-2
CDR3: CSVWDSYGYTF
DNA: TGCAGCGTTTGGGACAGCTATGGCTACACCTTC

D: TRBD1
size: .
V: TRBV28
J: TRBJ2-7
CDR3: CASSLTGGTYEQYF
DNA: TGTGCCAGCAGTTTGACAGGGGGCACTTACGAGCAGTACTTC

D: .
size: few
V: TRBV30
J: TRBJ1-2
CDR3: CAGQEGSNYGYTF
DNA: TGTGCCGGACAAGAGGGGAGTAACTATGGCTACACCTTC

D: TRBD1
size: .
V: TRBV4-2
J: TRBJ2-6
CDR3: CASSQEDRINSGANVLTF
DNA: TGTGCCAGCAGCCAAGAGGACAGGATTAACTCTGGGGCCAACGTCCTGACTTTC

D: .
size: .
V: TRBV4-3
J: TRBJ1-1
CDR3: CASSQDPGFEAFF
DNA: TGCGCCAGCAGCCAAGATCCGGGTTTTGAAGCTTTCTTT

D: .
size: few
V: TRBV29-1
J: TRBJ2-5
CDR3: CSVVTVGETQYF
DNA: TGCAGCGTTGTAACGGTCGGAGAGACCCAGTACTTC

D: TRBD1
size: .
V: TRBV27
J: TRBJ2-7
CDR3: CASSGTDSYEQYF
DNA: TGTGCCAGCAGTGGGACAGACTCCTACGAGCAGTACTTC